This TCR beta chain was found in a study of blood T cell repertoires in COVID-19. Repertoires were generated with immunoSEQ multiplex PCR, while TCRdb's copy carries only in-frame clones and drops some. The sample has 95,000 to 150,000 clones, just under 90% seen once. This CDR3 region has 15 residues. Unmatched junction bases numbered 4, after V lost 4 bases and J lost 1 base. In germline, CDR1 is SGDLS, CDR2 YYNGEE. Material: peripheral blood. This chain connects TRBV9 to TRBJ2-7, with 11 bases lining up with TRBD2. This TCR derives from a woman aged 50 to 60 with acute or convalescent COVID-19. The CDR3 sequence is CASSRGTSGSYEQYF. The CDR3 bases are TGTGCCAGCAGCCGAGGGACTAGCGGTTCCTACGAGCAGTACTTC.